These 13 T cell receptor beta chains share one sample of origin, sequenced in a study of T cells in Graves' hyperthyroidism and ophthalmopathy. The source material, RNA transcripts, was used to amplify TCR beta CDR3 regions. The HTBI set primed first-round TCR CDR3 RT-PCR. MiXCR was run by TCRdb on the multiplex PCR reads, yielding one entry per CDR3 protein. The top ten hold under 8% of the sample, which has around 600,000 distinct CDR3 sequences, roughly 14% seen once. Sequenced sample: blood. The source is a woman aged 25 to 39 with Graves' hyperthyroidism.

This clonotype has at least ten counts. The chain joins TRBV6-6 to TRBJ1-1; D not certain. Germline V gene lookup returns CDR1 MNHNY and CDR2 SVGAGI (reference sequence). This CDR3 contains 14 residues. The ends were cut back, 2 bases at V and 5 bases at J, with 12 bases in the middle. CDR3 protein: CASSYRTVGTEAFF. The CDR3 coding sequence is TGTGCCAGCAGTTACCGGACGGTGGGGACTGAAGCTTTCTTT.

This clonotype was counted ten times or more. The chain links TRBV30 to TRBJ1-5; weak D call: TRBD1 (5 bases). CDR3 length: 14 amino acids. Germline-derived CDR1 and CDR2 are GTSNPN and SVGIG (reference sequence). With 8 bases removed from V and 11 bases from J, the gap between germline ends came to 25 bases. The CDR3 spells CATSRGLGGGAQHF. The CDR3 region has the DNA TGTGCCACATCACGAGGACTCGGCGGAGGGGCCCAGCATTTT.

This clonotype was detected a few times. The chain joins TRBV6-2 or TRBV6-3 to TRBJ1-5, with 7 bases aligning to TRBD1. Trimming took 6 bases from V and 0 from J; bases not matched to a gene: 11. The CDR3 is made up of 17 amino acids. CDR1 is MNHEY, CDR2 SVGEGT, per germline. CDR3 in DNA: TGTGCCAGCAGACGACAGGACAGGAGTTATAGCAATCAGCCCCAGCATTTT. Amino acid sequence: CASRRQDRSYSNQPQHF.

The chain is built from TRBV4-2 and TRBJ2-1; 8 bases are shared with TRBD1. V shed 0 bases, J shed 10 bases, and the junction held 8 bases outside the gene matches. The CDR3 runs to 15 residues. Germline CDR1 LGHNA, CDR2 YNFKEQ. The CDR3 DNA is TGTGCCAGCAGCCAAGAGGGGACAGGCGGACAAGAGCAGTTCTTC. Protein: CASSQEGTGGQEQFF.

This clonotype was observed a few times. The chain carries TRBV28 and TRBJ2-4; 12 nucleotides line up with TRBD2. The germline V gene encodes CDR1 MDHEN and CDR2 SYDVKM. This CDR3 is built from 17 residues. With 6 bases clipped from V and 9 bases from J, the junction kept 15 bases outside the gene matches. In nucleotides, the CDR3 is TGTGCCAGCAGCCAAGGATGGCTAGCGGGAGGGCAAATCATTCAGTACTTC. Amino acid sequence: CASSQGWLAGGQIIQYF. Looking up the rest from reference TRBV28 and TRBJ2-4 gives the full variable domain: DVKVTQSSRYLVKRTGEKVFLECVQDMDHENMFWYRQDPGLGLRLIYFSYDVKMKEKGDIPEGYSVSREKKERFSLILESASTNQTSMYLCASSQGWLAGGQIIQYFGAGTRLSVL.

This clonotype was seen ten or more times. In DNA form, the CDR3 reads TGTGCCAGCAGTCCCCAGGGAGGGGACACCGGGGAGCTGTTTTTT. It specifies CASSPQGGDTGELFF. V is TRBV12-3 or TRBV12-4 and J is TRBJ2-2; 7 positions match TRBD2. V dropped 5 bases and J dropped 3; count of bases not matched to a gene: 6. There are 15 residues in the CDR3.

This clonotype came up many times. The chain employs TRBV30 and TRBJ2-7; 14 positions agree with TRBD2. There are 15 residues in the CDR3. Germline loops: CDR1 GTSNPN, CDR2 SVGIG (reference sequence). V lost 3 bases to trimming and J lost 5 bases; unmatched junction nucleotides: 6. Written as DNA, the CDR3 is TGTGCCTGGAGGGAGGGACTAGCGGGAGTCCACGAGCAGTACTTC. This codes for CAWREGLAGVHEQYF.

In its sample, this clonotype was seen many times. CDR3 nucleotides: TGTGCCAGCAGCCAAGCAGGTGGGGACATTCAGTACTTC. This encodes CASSQAGGDIQYF. This chain joins TRBV3-1 and TRBJ2-4; D ambiguous. V lost 1 base, J lost 8 bases, and 9 bases lay in between. The CDR3 is 13 residues long. Germline V gives CDR1 LGHDT, CDR2 YNNKEL (reference sequence).

This clonotype has ten or more counts. V is TRBV18 and J is TRBJ2-2; 9 bases map to TRBD2. V lost 3 bases to trimming and J lost 1 base; unmatched junction nucleotides: 3. This CDR3 is 16 amino acids long. Germline V CDR1 and CDR2: KGHSH, LQKENI. The CDR3 loop reads CASSPRTSVNTGELFF. CDR3 coding DNA: TGTGCCAGCTCACCTCGGACTAGCGTGAACACCGGGGAGCTGTTTTTT.

This clonotype has at least ten counts. The chain links TRBV6-5 to TRBJ1-2; D ambiguous. The CDR3 length is 14 residues. Germline CDR1 is MNHEY and CDR2 is SVGAGI. Trimming took 0 bases from V and 3 from J, leaving 8 bases between them. CDR3 bases: TGTGCCAGCAGTTACTCGTCTGGGTACTATGGCTACACCTTC. Translating it yields CASSYSSGYYGYTF.

The rearrangement uses TRBV27 and TRBJ1-1; D gene ambiguous. Germline V gene sequence: CDR1 MNHEY, CDR2 SMNVEV (reference sequence). V was trimmed by 2 bases and J by 1 base, leaving 11 bases between them. This CDR3 has 15 amino acids. The CDR3 sequence: CASSLMRVGNTEAFF. CDR3 sequence (DNA): TGTGCCAGCAGTTTAATGAGGGTCGGGAACACTGAAGCTTTCTTT.

This clonotype was detected ten times or more. This chain joins TRBV30 and TRBJ2-7; 7 nucleotides align to TRBD1. This CDR3 contains 16 residues. Trimming at V came to 2 bases and at J to 5 bases, leaving 15 bases not matched to a gene. The V gene's germline CDR1 is GTSNPN and CDR2 SVGIG (reference sequence). The CDR3 region is CAWSSRLDRVSHEQYF. The CDR3 nucleotides are TGTGCCTGGAGTTCCCGCCTCGACAGGGTATCCCACGAGCAGTACTTC.

This clonotype has a count of ten or more. In DNA, the CDR3 is TGTGCCAGCAGCTTAGGGTCGTCGGGGACCGGGGAGCTGTTTTTT. Protein: CASSLGSSGTGELFF. The V gene is TRBV11-2, the J gene TRBJ2-2; weak D call: TRBD2 (5 bases). Germline CDR1 reads SGHAT; CDR2 reads FQNNGV. CDR3 size: 15 residues. The V gene lost 1 base and the J gene lost 5 bases, with 11 bases spanning the gap. Complete variable domain (other parts from reference TRBV11-2 and TRBJ2-2): EAGVAQSPRYKIIEKRQSVAFWCNPISGHATLYWYQQILGQGPKLLIQFQNNGVVDDSQLPKDRFSAERLKGVDSTLKIQPAKLEDSAVYLCASSLGSSGTGELFFGEGSRLTVL.